The TCR beta chain under discussion was sequenced for a study of T cell responses to AZD1222 COVID-19 vaccine (dated by TCRdb to about 2021). Describing the broader study: AZD1222 recipients with second doses at about 4 weeks or about 12 weeks were pooled, because spike-specific TCR depth and breadth did not differ between schedules. TCR sequencing covered 230 or so trial participants: about 210 given two doses of AZD1222 and 26 given two doses of MenACWY control vaccine. Trial participants were enrolled into age subgroups of 18-55, 56-69 and 70-plus years, which contained roughly 140, 27 and 60 TCR-sequenced participants, respectively.

Overall results and qualifications from the work: Conclusions about previously exposed vaccinees are limited because only six or seven AZD1222 recipients were SARS-CoV-2 seropositive at baseline. The 56-69-year group was small, and its depth increase did not reach significance, likely because of low power. Reportedly, almost half of the unique spike-specific TCRs recognized epitopes lying outside the regions that are mutated in the B.1.351 and B.1.1.7 variants. A significant rise in spike-specific TCR breadth and depth was observed after two AZD1222 doses relative to day 0 and relative to MenACWY recipients. Participants were mostly white British, with more females than males. The authors suggested clonal diversity may have been underestimated. The vaccine-associated CD4 TCRs covered the entire spike protein, and the dominant responses fell in regions 160-218 and 743-854. Because no day 14 peak-response samples were available, the repertoires could be characterized only after the peak T cell response.

CDR1 and CDR2 (SGHNT, YYREEE) derive from the germline V gene (reference sequence). The CDR3 goes from the cysteine to the phenylalanine over 14 residues. Kept here is only the CDR3 DNA, which spans 42 bases and is read in frame from base 1. V is shortened by 2 bases, J by 3 bases, and the region joining them spans 11 bases. Note on this clone: Its target antigen remains unknown. Nothing much larger sits one base from this clone, and base qualities are not available.

This specimen's time point label, interpreted: baseline before first vaccination. Vaccinee samples were obtained from the UK trials COV001 and COV002, which included a single-blind randomized controlled phase 2/3 trial of AZD1222 (ChAdOx1 nCoV-19) in healthy adults. Trial participant PBMC samples were collected at day 0 and day 28 after the second dose for TCRbeta chain sequencing. The CDR3 regions of human TCRbeta chains were analyzed by immunosequencing. Per the original workflow: TCRs in the repertoires were compared against a reference library of SARS-CoV-2-specific TCRs that had been generated with the MIRA antigen-specificity platform. Breadth was defined as the fraction of unique TCRs that were SARS-CoV-2-associated, and depth was defined as the fraction of total T cells that were SARS-CoV-2-associated. Using the MIRA data, each spike-specific TCR was assigned both to the spike region to which the TCR was reactive and to a CD4 or CD8 class. Log10-transformed breadth and depth values were compared by one-way ANOVA with Sidak's multiple comparisons tests. What TCRdb holds here is the immuneACCESS table cut down to in-frame rearrangements. Part of the clones is not present; checked against another copy, under half of the missing clones reflect an unresolved V gene, and the others are unexplained. The DNA was the basis for D and trimming; V, J and clone size are from that table. In this sample the table shows approximately 100,000 clones, around nine tenths of which occur a single time. Less than 15% of the sample is in the top ten clones.

In this chain, TRBV5-4 is recombined with TRBJ1-1, with the D segment identity uncertain. The TCR originated in an adult in good health. Sample: peripheral blood, taken on day 0 of AZD1222 vaccination. The sequenced DNA: TGTGCCAGCAGCTTACCTGACCGGGACACTGAAGCTTTCTTT. Translated, it reads CASSLPDRDTEAFF.